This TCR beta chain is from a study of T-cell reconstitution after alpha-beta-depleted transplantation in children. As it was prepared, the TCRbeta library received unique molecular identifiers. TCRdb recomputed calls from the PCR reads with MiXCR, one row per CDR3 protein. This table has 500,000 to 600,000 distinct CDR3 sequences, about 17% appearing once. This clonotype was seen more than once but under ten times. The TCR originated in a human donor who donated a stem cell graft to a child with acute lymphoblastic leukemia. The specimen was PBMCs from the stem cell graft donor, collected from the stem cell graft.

DNA for the CDR3: TGTGCCAGCAGCGCCGGGACAGCCCAGCAAGAGACCCAGTACTTC. This gives the protein CASSAGTAQQETQYF. This chain links TRBV9 with TRBJ2-5, with 7 nucleotides matching TRBD1. Germline lookup yields CDR1 SGDLS and CDR2 YYNGEE. The CDR3 runs 15 residues. The V gene end was trimmed by 3 bases and the J gene end by 2 bases; junction bases not matched to a gene: 7.